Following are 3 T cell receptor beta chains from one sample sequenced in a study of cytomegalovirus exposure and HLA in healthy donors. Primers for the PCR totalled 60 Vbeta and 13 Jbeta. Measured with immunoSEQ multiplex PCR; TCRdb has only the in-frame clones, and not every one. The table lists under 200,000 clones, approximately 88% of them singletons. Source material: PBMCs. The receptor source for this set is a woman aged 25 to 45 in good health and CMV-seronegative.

The CDR3 coding sequence is TGTGCCAGCAGGCCGGGGGGGTCGGGAACCTACGAGCAGTACTTC. Its translation: CASRPGGSGTYEQYF. The J gene is TRBJ2-7, the V gene TRBV28; TRBD2 matches 8 bases. The germline CDR1 and CDR2 sequences are MDHEN and SYDVKM. This CDR3 is built from 15 residues. Unmatched junction bases numbered 9, after V lost 6 bases and J lost 2 bases.

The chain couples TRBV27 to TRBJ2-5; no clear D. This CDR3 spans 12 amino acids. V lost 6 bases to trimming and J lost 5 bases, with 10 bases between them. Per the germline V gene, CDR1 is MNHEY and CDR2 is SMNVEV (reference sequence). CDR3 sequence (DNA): TGTGCCAGCAGGGGTAGCTCGGAGACCCAGTACTTC. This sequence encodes CASRGSSETQYF.

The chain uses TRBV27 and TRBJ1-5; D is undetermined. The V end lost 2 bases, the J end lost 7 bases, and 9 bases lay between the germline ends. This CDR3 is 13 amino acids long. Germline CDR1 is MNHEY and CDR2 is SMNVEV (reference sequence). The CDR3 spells CASSLRGNQPQHF. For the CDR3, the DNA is TGTGCCAGCAGTTTAAGAGGGAACCAGCCCCAGCATTTT.